Sequencing of this T cell receptor (beta chain) was carried out in a study of CD8+ T cells in alopecia areata. As for this clone: The antigen is not known.

Findings and caveats of the study: Sequencing of scalp samples also captures resident alphabeta T cells of normal skin. Possibly as an HLA-related effect, TCR sharing across patients appeared less clear than in mice.

Both peripheral blood and punch biopsies of lesional scalp skin were obtained from patients who had alopecia areata. Sorted out of PBMCs were CD4+ T cells and CD8+ T cells. This CDR3 spans 13 amino acids. Germline CDR1 reads SQVTM; CDR2 reads ANQGSEA. The V end lost 0 bases, the J end lost 4 bases, and 9 bases lay between the germline ends. The authors extracted RNA and reverse transcribed it into cDNA as the sequencing template. Here immunoSEQ multiplex PCR was the method, and the copy in TCRdb shows in-frame clones only, minus some. In the table there are 120,000 or so clones, around 45% of which are singletons.

This receptor was identified in a human donor with alopecia areata. Sequencing was carried out using NKG2D-low CD8+ T cells sorted from blood. V and J are TRBV29-1 and TRBJ2-5; no reliable D call. CDR3 protein: CSVEEGQLETQYF. CDR3 coding DNA: TGCAGCGTTGAAGAGGGCCAGCTAGAGACCCAGTACTTC.